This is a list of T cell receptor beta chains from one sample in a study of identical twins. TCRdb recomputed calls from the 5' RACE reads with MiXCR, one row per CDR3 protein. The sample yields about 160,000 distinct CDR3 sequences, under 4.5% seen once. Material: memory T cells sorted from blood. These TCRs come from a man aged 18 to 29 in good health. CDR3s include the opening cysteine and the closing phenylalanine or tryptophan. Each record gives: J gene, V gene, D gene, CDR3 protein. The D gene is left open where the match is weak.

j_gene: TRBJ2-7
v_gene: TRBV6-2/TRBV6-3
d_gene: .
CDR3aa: CASSYRGRHTYEQYF

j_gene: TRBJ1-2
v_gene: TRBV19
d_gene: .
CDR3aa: CASSTAGAYGYTF

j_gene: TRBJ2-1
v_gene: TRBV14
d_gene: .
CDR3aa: CASSQEPNSRGFF

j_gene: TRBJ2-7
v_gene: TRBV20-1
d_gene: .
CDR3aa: CSARGVSGSYEQYF

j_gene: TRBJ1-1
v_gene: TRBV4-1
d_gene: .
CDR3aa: CASSPPSGGVTEAFF

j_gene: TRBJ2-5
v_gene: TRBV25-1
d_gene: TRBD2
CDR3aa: CATTPQGLAVQETQYF

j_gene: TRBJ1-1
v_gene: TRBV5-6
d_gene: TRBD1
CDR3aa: CASSFRTGQRNTEAFF

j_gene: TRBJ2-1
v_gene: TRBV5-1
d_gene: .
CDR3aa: CASSLDGGGHNEQFF

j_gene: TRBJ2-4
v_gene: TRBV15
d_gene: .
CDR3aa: CATSIRTPGGKNIQYF

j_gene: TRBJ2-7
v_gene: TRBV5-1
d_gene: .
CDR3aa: CASSLLMDRRPYEQYF

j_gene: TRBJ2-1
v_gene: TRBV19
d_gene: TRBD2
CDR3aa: CASSIPSGPAAYNEQFF

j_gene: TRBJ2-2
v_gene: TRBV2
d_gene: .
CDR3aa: CASRGNHGELFF

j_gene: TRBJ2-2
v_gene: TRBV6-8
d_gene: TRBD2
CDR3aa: CASSYPGTSGTGELFF

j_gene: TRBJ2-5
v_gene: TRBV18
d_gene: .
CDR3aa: CASSLNRAQETQYF

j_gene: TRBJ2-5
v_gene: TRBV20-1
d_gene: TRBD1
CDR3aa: CSARDVTGGATPETQYF

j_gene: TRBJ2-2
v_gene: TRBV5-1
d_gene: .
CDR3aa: CASSPEIISGELFF

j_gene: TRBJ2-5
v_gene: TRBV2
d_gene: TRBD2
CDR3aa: CASRREGLQTQYF

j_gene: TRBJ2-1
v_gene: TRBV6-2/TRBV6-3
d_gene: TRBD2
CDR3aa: CASSRSGTRQFF

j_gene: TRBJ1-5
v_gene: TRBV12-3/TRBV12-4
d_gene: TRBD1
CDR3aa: CASRGQDHQPQHF

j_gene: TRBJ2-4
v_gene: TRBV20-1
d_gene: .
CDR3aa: CSASRGNRNIQYF

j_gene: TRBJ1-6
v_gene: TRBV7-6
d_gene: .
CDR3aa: CASSLTGGRPLHF

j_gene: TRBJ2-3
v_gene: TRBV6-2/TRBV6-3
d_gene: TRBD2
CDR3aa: CASSYDTPGVAGGYTDTQYF

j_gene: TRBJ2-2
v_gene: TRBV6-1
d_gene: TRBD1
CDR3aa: CASSKRQGTGELFF

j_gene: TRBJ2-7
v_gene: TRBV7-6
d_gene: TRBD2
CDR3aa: CASSPGGRAEQYF

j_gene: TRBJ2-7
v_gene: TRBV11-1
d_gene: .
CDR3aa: CASSFSTYEQYF

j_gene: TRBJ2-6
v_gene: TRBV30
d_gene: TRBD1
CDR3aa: CAWIRDRAAAGANVLTF

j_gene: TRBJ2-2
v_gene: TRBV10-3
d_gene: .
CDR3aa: CATTGGRGDTGELFF

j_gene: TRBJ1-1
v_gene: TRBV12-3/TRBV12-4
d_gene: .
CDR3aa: CASSKHLNTEAFF

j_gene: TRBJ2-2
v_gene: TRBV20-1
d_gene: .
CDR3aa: CSASGGTGELFF

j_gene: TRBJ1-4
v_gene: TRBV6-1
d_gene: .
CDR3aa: CASSPQGVSEKLFF

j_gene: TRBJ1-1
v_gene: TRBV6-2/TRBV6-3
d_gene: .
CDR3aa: CASRISGGYTEAFF

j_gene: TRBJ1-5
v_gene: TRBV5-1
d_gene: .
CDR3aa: CASSLDGSKYQPQHF

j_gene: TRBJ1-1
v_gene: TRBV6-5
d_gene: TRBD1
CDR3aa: CASSLRRGRGEAFF

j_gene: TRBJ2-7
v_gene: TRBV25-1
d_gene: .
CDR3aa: CASSVSYSSYEQYF

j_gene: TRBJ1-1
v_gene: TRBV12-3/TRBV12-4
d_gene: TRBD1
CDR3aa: CASRRTGARTEAFF

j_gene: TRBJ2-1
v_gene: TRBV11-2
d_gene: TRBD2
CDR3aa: CASSLISRRRTSGSYEQFF

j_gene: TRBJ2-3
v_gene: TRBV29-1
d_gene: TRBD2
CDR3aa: CSVDGLAGNTDTQYF

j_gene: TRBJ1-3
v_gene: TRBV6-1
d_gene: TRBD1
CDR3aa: CANAGGTGSGNTIYF

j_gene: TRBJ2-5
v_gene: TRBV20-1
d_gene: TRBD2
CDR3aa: CSAETKREGLETQYF

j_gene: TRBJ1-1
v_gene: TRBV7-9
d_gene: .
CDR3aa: CASSRGEVNTEAFF

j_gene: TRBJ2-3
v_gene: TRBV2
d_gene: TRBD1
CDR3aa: CASSYGTGSTDTQYF

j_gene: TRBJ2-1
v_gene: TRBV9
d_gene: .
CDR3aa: CASSVDSEQFF

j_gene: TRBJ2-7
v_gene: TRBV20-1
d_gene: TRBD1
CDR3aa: CSAEGQPPVQYF

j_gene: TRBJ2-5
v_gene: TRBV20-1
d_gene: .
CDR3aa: CSARLGTDQETQYF

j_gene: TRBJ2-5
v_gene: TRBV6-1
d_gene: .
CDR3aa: CASSQGIKETQYF

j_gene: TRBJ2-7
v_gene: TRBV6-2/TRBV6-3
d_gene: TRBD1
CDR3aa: CASSFGQGTYEQYF

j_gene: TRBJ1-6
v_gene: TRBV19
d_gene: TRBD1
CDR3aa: CASSIEAGGGSPLHF

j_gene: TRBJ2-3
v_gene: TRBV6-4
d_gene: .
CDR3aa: CASSDGLGTDTQYF

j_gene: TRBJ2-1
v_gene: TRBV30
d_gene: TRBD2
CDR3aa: CAAETSGLISEQFF

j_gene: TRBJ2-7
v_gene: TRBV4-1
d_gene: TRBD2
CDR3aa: CASSQPGLAVQYF

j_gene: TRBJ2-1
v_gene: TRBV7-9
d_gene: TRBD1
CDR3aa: CASSRGGQGYNEQFF

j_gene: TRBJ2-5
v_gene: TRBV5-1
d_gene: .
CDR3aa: CASSLLTAQETQYF

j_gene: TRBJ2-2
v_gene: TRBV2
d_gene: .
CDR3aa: CASRGTSTGELFF

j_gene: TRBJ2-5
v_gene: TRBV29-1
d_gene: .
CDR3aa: CSADRSGGETQYF

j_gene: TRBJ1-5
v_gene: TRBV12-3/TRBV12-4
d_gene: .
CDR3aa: CASSLVAGSNQPQHF

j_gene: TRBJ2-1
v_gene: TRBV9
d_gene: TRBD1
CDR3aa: CASSVATGTGIYNEQFF